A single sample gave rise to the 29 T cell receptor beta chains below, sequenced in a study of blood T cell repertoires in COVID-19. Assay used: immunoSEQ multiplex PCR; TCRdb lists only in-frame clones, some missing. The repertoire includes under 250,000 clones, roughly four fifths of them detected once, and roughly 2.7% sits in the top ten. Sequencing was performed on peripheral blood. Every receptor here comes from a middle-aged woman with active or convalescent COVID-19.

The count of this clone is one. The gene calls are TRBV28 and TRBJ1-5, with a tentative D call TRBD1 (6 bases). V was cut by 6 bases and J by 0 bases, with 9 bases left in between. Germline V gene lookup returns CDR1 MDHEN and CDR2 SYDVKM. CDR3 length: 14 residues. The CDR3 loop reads CASRQGTSNQPQHF. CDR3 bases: TGTGCCAGCAGGCAGGGGACTAGCAATCAGCCCCAGCATTTT.

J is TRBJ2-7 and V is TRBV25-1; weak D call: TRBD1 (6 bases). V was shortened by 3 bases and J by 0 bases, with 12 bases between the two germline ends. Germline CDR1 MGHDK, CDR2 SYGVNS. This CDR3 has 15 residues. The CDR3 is CASSEGHWSSYEQYF. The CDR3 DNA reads TGTGCCAGCAGTGAGGGACACTGGAGCTCCTACGAGCAGTACTTC.

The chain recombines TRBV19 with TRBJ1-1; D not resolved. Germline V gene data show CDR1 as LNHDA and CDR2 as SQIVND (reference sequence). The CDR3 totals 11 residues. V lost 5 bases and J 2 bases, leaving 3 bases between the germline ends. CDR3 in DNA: TGTGCCAGTAGTCTTAACACTGAAGCTTTCTTT. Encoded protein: CASSLNTEAFF. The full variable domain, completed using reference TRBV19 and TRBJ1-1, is DGGITQSPKYLFRKEGQNVTLSCEQNLNHDAMYWYRQDPGQGLRLIYYSQIVNDFQKGDIAEGYSVSREKKESFPLTVTSAQKNPTAFYLCASSLNTEAFFGQGTRLTVV.

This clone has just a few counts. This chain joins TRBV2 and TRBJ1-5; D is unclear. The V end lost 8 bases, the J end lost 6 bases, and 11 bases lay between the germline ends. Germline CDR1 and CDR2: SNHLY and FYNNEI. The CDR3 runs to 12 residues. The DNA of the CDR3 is TGTGCCAGCTCCTACGGGTCTCAGCCCCAGCATTTT. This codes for CASSYGSQPQHF. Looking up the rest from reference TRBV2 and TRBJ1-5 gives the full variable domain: EPEVTQTPSHQVTQMGQEVILRCVPISNHLYFYWYRQILGQKVEFLVSFYNNEISEKSEIFDDQFSVERPDGSNFTLKIRSTKLEDSAMYFCASSYGSQPQHFGDGTRLSIL.

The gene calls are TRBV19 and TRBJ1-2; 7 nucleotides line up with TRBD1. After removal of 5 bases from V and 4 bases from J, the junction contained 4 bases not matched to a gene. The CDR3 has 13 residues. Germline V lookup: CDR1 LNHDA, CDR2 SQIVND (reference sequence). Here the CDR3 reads CASSDRASYGYTF. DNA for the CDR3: TGTGCCAGTAGTGACAGGGCTTCCTATGGCTACACCTTC.

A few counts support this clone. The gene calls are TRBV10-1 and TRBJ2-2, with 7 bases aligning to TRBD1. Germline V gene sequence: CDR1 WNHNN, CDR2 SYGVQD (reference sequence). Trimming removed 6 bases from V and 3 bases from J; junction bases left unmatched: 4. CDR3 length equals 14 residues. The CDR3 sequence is CASRGDRYTGELFF. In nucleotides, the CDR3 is TGCGCCAGCAGGGGGGACAGATACACCGGGGAGCTGTTTTTT.

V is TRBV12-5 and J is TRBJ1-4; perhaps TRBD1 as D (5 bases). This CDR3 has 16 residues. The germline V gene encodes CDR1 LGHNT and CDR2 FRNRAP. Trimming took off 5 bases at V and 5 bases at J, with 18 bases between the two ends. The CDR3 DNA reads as TGTGCTAGTGGTCCCCGGGAGGCAGGGAGAAATGAAAAACTGTTTTTT. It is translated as CASGPREAGRNEKLFF.

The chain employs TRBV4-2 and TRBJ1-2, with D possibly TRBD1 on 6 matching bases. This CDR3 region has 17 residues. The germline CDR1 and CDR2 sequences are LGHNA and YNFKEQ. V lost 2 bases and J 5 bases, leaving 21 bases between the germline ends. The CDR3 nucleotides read TGTGCCAGCAGCCAAAGGAAGATGTCCCGACAGGCATATGGCTACACCTTC. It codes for CASSQRKMSRQAYGYTF.

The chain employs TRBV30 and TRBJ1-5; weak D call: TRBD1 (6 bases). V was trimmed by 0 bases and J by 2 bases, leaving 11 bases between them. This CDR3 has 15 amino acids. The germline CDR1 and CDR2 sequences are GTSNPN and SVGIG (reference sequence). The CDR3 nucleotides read TGTGCCTGGAGTGTAAACGCAGGGGGCAATCAGCCCCAGCATTTT. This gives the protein CAWSVNAGGNQPQHF.

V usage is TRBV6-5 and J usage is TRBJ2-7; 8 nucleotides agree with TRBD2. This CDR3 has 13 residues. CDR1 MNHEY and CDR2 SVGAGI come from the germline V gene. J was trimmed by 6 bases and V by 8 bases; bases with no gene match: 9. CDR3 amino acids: CASRTSGRSEQYF. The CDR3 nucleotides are TGTGCCAGCCGAACCAGCGGGAGAAGCGAGCAGTACTTC.

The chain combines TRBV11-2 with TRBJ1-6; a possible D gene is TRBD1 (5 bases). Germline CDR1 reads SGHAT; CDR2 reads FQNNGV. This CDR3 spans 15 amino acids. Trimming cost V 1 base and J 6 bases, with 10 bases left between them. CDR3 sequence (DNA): TGTGCCAGCAGCTTAGTTCCAGGGTCTAATTCACCCCTCCACTTT. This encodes CASSLVPGSNSPLHF.

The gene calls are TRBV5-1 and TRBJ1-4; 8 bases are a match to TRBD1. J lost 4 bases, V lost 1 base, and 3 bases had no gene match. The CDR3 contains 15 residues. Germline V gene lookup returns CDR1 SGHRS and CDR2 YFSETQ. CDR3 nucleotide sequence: TGCGCCAGCAGCTTGACAGGGGGGGATAATGAAAAACTGTTTTTT. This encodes CASSLTGGDNEKLFF.

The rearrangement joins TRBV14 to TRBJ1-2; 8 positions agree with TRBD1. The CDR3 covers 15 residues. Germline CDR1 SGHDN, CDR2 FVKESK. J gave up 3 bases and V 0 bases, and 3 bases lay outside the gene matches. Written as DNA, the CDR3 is TGTGCCAGCAGCCAAGATCAGGGGGCGGACTATGGCTACACCTTC. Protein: CASSQDQGADYGYTF.

CDR3 amino acids: CASSVAPHNEQFF. DNA for the CDR3: TGTGCCAGCAGTGTAGCCCCCCACAATGAGCAGTTCTTC. The chain combines TRBV6-4 with TRBJ2-1; D call uncertain. The CDR3 totals 13 residues. Germline V CDR1 and CDR2: MRHNA, SNTAGT. Between the trimmed V and J ends, which lost 4 bases and 5 bases, there was a span of 9 bases.

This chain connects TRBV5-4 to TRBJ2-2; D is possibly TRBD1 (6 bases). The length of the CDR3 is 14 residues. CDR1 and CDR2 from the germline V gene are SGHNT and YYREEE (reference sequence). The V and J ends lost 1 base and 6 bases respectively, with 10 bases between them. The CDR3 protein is CASSLTGSSGELFF. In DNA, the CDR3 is TGTGCCAGCAGCTTGACAGGGTCCTCCGGGGAGCTGTTTTTT.

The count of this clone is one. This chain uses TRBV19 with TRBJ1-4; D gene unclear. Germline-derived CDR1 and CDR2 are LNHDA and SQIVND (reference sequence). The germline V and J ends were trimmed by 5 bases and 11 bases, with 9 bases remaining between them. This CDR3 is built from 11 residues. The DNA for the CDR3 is TGTGCCAGTAGTCTCCGACTTAAACTGTTTTTT. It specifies CASSLRLKLFF.

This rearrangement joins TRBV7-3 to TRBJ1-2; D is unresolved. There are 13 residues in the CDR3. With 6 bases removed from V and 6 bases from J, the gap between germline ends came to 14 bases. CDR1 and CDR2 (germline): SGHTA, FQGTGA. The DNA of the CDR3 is TGTGCCAGCAGTTCCACGGGGAGCCATGGCTACACCTTC. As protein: CASSSTGSHGYTF.

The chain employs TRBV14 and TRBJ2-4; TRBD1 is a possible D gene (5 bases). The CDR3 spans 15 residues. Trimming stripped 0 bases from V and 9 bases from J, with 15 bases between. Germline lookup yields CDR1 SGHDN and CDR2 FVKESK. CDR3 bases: TGTGCCAGCAGCCAAGATCCCAGCAGGGCAGGCATTCAGTACTTC. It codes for CASSQDPSRAGIQYF.

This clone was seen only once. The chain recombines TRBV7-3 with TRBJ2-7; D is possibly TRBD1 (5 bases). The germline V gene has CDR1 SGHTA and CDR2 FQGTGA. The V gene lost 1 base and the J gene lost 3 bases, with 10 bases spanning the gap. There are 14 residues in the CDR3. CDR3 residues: CASSLRNQGYEQYF. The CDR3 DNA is TGTGCCAGCAGCTTAAGGAATCAGGGCTACGAGCAGTACTTC.

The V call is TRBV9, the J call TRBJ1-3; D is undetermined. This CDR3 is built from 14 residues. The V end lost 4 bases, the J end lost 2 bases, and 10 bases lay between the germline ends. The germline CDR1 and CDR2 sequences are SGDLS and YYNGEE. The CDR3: CASSRGLAGNTIYF. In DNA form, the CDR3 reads TGTGCCAGCAGCAGAGGGTTGGCTGGAAACACCATATATTTT.

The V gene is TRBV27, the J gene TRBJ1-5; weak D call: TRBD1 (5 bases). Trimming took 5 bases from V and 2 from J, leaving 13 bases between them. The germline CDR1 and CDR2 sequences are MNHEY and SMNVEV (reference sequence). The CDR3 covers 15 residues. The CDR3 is CASSAQGSGNQPQHF. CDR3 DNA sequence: TGTGCCAGCAGTGCTCAGGGAAGCGGCAATCAGCCCCAGCATTTT.

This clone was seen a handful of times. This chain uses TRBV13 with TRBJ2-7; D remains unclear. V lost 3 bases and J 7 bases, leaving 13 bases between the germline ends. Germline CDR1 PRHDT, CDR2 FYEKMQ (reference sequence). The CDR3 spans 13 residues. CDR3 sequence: CASSLPSAEEQYF. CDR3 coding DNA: TGTGCCAGCAGCTTGCCCTCGGCGGAGGAGCAGTACTTC.

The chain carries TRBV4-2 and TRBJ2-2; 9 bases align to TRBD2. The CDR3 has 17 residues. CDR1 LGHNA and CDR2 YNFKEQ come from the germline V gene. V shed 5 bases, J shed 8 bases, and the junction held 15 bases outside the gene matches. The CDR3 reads CASSGPSGEPLGGELFF. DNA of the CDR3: TGTGCCAGCAGCGGACCTAGCGGGGAGCCTTTAGGGGGGGAGCTGTTTTTT.

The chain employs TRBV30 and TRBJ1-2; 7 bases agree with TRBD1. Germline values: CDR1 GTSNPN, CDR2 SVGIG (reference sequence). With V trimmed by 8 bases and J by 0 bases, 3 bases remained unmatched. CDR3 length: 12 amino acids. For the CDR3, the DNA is TGTGCCGGACAGGTACCTAACTATGGCTACACCTTC. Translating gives CAGQVPNYGYTF.

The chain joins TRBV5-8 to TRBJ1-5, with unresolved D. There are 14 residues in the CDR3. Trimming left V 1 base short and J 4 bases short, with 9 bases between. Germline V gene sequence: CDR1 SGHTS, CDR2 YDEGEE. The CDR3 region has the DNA TGTGCCAGCAGCTTGAATCCGGGTAATCAGCCCCAGCATTTT. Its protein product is CASSLNPGNQPQHF.

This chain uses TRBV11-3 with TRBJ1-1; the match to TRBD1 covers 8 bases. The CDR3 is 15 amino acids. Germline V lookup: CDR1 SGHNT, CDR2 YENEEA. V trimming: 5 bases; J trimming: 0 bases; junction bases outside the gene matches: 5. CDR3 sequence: CASSARQGMNTEAFF. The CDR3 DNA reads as TGTGCCAGCAGCGCGCGACAGGGGATGAACACTGAAGCTTTCTTT.

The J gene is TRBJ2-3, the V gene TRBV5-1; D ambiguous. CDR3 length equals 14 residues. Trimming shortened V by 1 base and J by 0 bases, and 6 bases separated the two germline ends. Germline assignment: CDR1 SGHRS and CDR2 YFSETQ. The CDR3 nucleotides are TGCGCCAGCAGCTTGTGGAGAAGCACAGATACGCAGTATTTT. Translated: CASSLWRSTDTQYF.

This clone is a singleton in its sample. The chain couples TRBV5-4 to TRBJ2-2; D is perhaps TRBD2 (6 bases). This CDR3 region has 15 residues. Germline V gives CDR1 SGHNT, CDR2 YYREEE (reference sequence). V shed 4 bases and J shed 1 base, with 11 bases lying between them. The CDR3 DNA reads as TGTGCCAGCAGCCCCGGGACTGGGAACACCGGGGAGCTGTTTTTT. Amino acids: CASSPGTGNTGELFF. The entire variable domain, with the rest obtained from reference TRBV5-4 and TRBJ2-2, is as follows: ETGVTQSPTHLIKTRGQQVTLRCSSQSGHNTVSWYQQALGQGPQFIFQYYREEENGRGNFPPRFSGLQFPNYSSELNVNALELDDSALYLCASSPGTGNTGELFFGEGSRLTVL.

The CDR3 sequence is CASSGFSWGDSYEQYF. The CDR3 bases are TGTGCCAGCAGTGGTTTTTCGTGGGGGGACTCCTACGAGCAGTACTTC. V is TRBV25-1 and J is TRBJ2-7; D might be TRBD2 (6 bases). V lost 4 bases, J lost 0 bases, and 16 bases lay in between. This CDR3 contains 16 residues. Germline lookup yields CDR1 MGHDK and CDR2 SYGVNS.